This T cell receptor beta chain was profiled in a study of cytomegalovirus exposure and HLA in healthy donors. Findings and caveats of the study: Published work reported that the classifier diagnosed cytomegalovirus status with high specificity and sensitivity. Among TCR sequences, most were rare, though some public TCRs appeared in many donors.

V was clipped by 7 bases and J by 5 bases; unmatched bases: 3. CDR1 LNHDA and CDR2 SQIVND come from the germline V gene (reference sequence). CDR3 length: 15 amino acids. Produced via immunoSEQ multiplex PCR; TCRdb's table is partial and in-frame only. The table shows some 84,000 clones, with approximately 91% occurring only once. Details on this clone: The antigen remains undetermined.

The receptor was derived from a man aged 30 to 39 in good health and CMV-seronegative. The rearrangement joins TRBV19 to TRBJ2-2; the match to TRBD2 covers 14 bases. The material sequenced was PBMCs. The CDR3 is CASKGLAGATGELFF. Here the CDR3 DNA reads TGTGCCAGTAAGGGACTAGCGGGGGCAACCGGGGAGCTGTTTTTT.